This T cell receptor beta chain emerged from a study of CD4 T cells in relation to SARS-CoV-2 and coronaviruses (dated by TCRdb to the early 2020s). Regarding the complete study: In the ViraFEST assay, PBMCs were cultured with antigen for approximately 10 days, after which TCR beta CDR3s were sequenced to identify antigen-specific clonal expansions. The negative reference condition was either a culture with an HIV-1 Nef peptide pool or a culture with no peptide. Patient-derived lymphoblastoid cell lines were used to map the HLA restriction of shared crossreactive spike epitopes. The study assessed, at the TCR clonotype level, memory CD4+ T cell crossreactivity between SARS-CoV-2 and common cold coronavirus spike proteins. The Adaptive Biotechnologies TCR-sequencing kit was used to sequence samples from a few pre-COVID donors and the naive versus memory experiments, whereas other data were Illumina-based. Expansion assays from other donors in the study were sequenced with a different, Illumina-based TCR-beta assay.

A word on this clone: Its binding antigen is unknown. The input lacks base qualities; no much larger clone sits a single base away.

CD4+ T cells from unexposed donors were collected before the COVID-19 pandemic (2011-2018). Following 10 days of culture, the EasySep CD4+ T cell isolation kit was used to isolate CD4+ T cells. As far as cell numbers permitted, CD4+ T cells from unexposed donors were tested for reactivity against SARS-CoV-2 S and N as well as four spike pools from common cold coronaviruses. Approximately 2.1 million PBMCs per well were cultured in IMDM with around 5% human AB serum and roughly 10 IU/ml IL-2. Half of the culture medium was replaced with fresh IL-2-containing medium on days 3 and 7. In general, triplicate replicate wells were used for every peptide culture condition. The leukapheresis product for the unexposed donors was obtained through commercial purchase. PBMCs were isolated from leukapheresis product or whole blood by Ficoll-Paque PLUS gradient centrifugation. PBMCs were either cryopreserved at -140 degrees C or used fresh in the expansion assay. The QIAamp Micro DNA Kit was used to extract genomic DNA from the CD4+ T cells.

The protocol used for the library was the immunoSEQ multiplex PCR assay. The authors' pipeline ran thus. During preprocessing, nonproductive sequences were removed, as were CDR3s that did not start with C, did not end with F or W, or were shorter than 7 amino acids. Antigen-specific clonotypes were called with the MANAFEST web app, based on expansion relative to reference and other culture wells. A clone was considered positive if the clone showed significant expansion compared with the reference culture in 2 of 3 replicate wells at an FDR below 0.05. Positive clones also required significant expansion versus all other tandem wells and an odds ratio above 5. CDR3 homology was measured as pairwise Levenshtein distance, computed with the stringdist R package after trimming three terminal residues from each end. TCRdb carries this immuneACCESS record with in-frame sequences only. Its versions omit some clonotypes, under half of them owing to an unresolved V gene in the studies checked, with the rest unexplained. The DNA was the basis for D and trimming; V, J and clone size are from that table. The sample table holds some 21,000 clones, of which almost 75% were seen once. The biggest ten clones account for about 20% of the sample.

The full study reports these points: Significantly weaker SARS-CoV-2-driven expansion was shown by crossreactive clones than by monoreactive clones, consistent with antigenic imprinting. Crossreactivity analysis centred on spike protein, so crossreactivity against other viral proteins was not assessed. Because no donor provided both pre-pandemic and post-infection samples, tracing the source of pre-existing responses was limited. The study was constrained by small numbers of patients and of tested TCRs. In approximately 65% of donors, memory CD4+ clonotypes turned up that crossrecognized SARS-CoV-2 and at least one common cold coronavirus spike.

The CDR3 sequence holds 15 residues, the cysteine and phenylalanine included. The sequence is cut down to CDR3 DNA, 45 bases in frame from base 1. The germline V gene gives CDR1 as SGHTS and CDR2 as YDEGEE. V is reduced by 0 bases and J by 2 bases, leaving a spacing of 12 bases between them. The receptor's source is a human donor in good health. The specimen sequenced was CD4+ T cells from PBMCs, cultured in vitro. The chain is assembled from TRBV5-8 and TRBJ2-7; the D gene is perhaps TRBD1, on 5 matching bases. The bases are TGTGCCAGCAGCTTGGGGGGCGGTACCCCCTACGAGCAGTACTTC. Its translation is CASSLGGGTPYEQYF.